This TCR beta chain was observed in a study of cytomegalovirus exposure and HLA in healthy donors. This clone was counted a few times. The CDR3 is made up of 14 amino acids. Trimming took 5 bases from V and 0 from J, leaving 10 bases between them. In germline, CDR1 is MNHNS, CDR2 SASEGT. Researchers ran the PCR with 60 Vbeta and 13 Jbeta primers. TCRdb's table, derived via immunoSEQ multiplex PCR, lists solely in-frame clones and lacks some. This sample has 150,000 to 200,000 clones, with around 68% found just once. The J gene is TRBJ2-5, the V gene TRBV6-1, with no clear D. Sample: PBMCs. The receptor was isolated from a man aged 35 to 55 in good health and CMV-seronegative. CDR3 amino acids: CASSYLDNQETQYF. The DNA of the CDR3 is TGTGCCAGCAGTTATTTAGACAACCAAGAGACCCAGTACTTC.